This T cell receptor beta chain originates from a study of tumor-infiltrating lymphocytes in primary liver carcinoma. RNA isolated from unsorted whole blood supplied the blood RNA, with germline DNA also extracted. Chronic HBV infection was present, with no prior treatment. Trimming shortened V by 5 bases and J by 5 bases, and 12 bases separated the two germline ends. Germline V lookup: CDR1 SGHAT, CDR2 FQNNGV. CDR3 length: 13 amino acids. From around 520 ng of total RNA, TCR beta-specific cDNA was reverse-transcribed using a constant-region primer. Employing slightly modified ARM-PCR, three nested multiplex PCR rounds were run, and these gave rise to the TCR beta libraries. Forward primers for TRBV1-TRBV30 and a C-beta reverse primer served the first two PCR rounds, at about 10 cycles each. TCRdb redid the calling of the multiplex PCR reads with MiXCR, one entry per CDR3 protein. The sample consists of approximately 330,000 distinct CDR3 sequences, around three fifths of them appearing once.

The receptor was isolated from a man aged 40-55 years with primary liver carcinoma and hepatitis B virus infection. The material sequenced was peripheral blood. The chain links TRBV11-2 to TRBJ2-5, with TRBD1 as a possible D gene (5 bases). CDR3 nucleotide sequence: TGTGCCAGCAGCGAAGGGGCGATGGAGACCCAGTACTTC. This codes for CASSEGAMETQYF.